The present TCR delta chain was sequenced within a study of delta chains in infants with herpesvirus infections. Germline V lookup: CDR1 TSWWSYY, CDR2 QGS. The CDR3 runs to 15 residues. Regarding this clone: Its antigen is unknown. One base separates it from a far larger clone, so it is likely a read error. The sample holds other DNA sequences that translate to the same CDR3.

General study findings and limits: The public clonotype decayed quickly, seemingly gone after approximately two months.

Gamma-chain- and delta-chain-specific primers converted PBMC RNA into TCR cDNA. TCRdb fed the RT-PCR reads to CATT. Altogether about 1,500 delta-chain clones are present, approximately 30% being singletons, with the ten largest covering approximately 9%. The source of this sequence is a human donor who was a Ugandan infant, either HIV-exposed or HIV-unexposed (not recorded which). The specimen comprised peripheral blood, sampled at time point 1 of longitudinal follow-up. The chain joins TRDV1 to TRDJ1, with 7 bases lining up with TRDD3. CDR3 loop: CALGTDSGGIDKLIF. CDR3 bases: TGTGCTCTTGGGACCGATTCCGGGGGGATCGATAAGCTCATCTTT.